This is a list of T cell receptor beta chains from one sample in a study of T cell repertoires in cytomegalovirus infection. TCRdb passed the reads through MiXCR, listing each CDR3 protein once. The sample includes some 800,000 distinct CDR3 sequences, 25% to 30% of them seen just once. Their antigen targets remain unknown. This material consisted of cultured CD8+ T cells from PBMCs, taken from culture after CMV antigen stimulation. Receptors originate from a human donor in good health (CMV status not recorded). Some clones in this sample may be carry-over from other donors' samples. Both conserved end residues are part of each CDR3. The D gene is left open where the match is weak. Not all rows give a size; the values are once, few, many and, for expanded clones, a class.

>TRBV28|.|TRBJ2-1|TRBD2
TGTGCCAGCACGACTAGCGGGTACAATGAGCAGTTCTTC
CASTTSGYNEQFF
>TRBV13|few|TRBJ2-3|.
TGTGCCAGCAGCCCAATCTCCGGACGGAGCACAGATACGCAGTATTTT
CASSPISGRSTDTQYF
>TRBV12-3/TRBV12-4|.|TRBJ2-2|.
TGTGCCAGCAGTTTGGGAGAAACGAACACCGGGGAGCTGTTTTTT
CASSLGETNTGELFF
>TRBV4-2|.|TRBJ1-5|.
TGTGCCAGCAGCCAAGAAGGGTCCTATAGCAATCAGCCCCAGCATTTT
CASSQEGSYSNQPQHF
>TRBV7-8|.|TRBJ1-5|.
TGTGCCAGCAGTCGTACACAGGGTTTCGATCAGCCCCAGCATTTT
CASSRTQGFDQPQHF
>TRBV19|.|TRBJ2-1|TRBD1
TGTGCCAGTAGTATAGCGGGACAGGCAAACAATGAGCAGTTCTTC
CASSIAGQANNEQFF
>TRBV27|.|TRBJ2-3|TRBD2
TGTGCCAGCAGTTTAGGGCGGGGGAACACCCCACATCATACGCAGTATTTT
CASSLGRGNTPHHTQYF
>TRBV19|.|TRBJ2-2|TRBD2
TGTGCCAGTAGCGGACTAGCAAACACCGGGGAGCTGTTTTTT
CASSGLANTGELFF
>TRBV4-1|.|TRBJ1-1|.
TGCGCCAGCAGCCGAGAGGCAGGGCTGAACACTGAAGCTTTCTTT
CASSREAGLNTEAFF
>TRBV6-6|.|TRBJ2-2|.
TGTGCCAGCAGTCCGACGCAAACAGGGGGGGACACCGGGGAGCTGTTTTTT
CASSPTQTGGDTGELFF
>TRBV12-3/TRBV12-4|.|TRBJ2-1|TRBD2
TGTGCCAGCAGTTCTCCTAGGGCCGGGACTAGAATTGTCAATGAGCAGTTCTTC
CASSSPRAGTRIVNEQFF
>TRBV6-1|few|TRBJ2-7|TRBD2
TGTGCCAGCAGTGCGCGGGGGGTAAACGAGCAGTACTTC
CASSARGVNEQYF
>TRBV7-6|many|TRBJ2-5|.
TGTGCCAGCAGCTTAAGGGGCCGGAAAGAGACCCAGTACTTC
CASSLRGRKETQYF
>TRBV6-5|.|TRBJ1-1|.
TGTGCCAGCAGTTACTCGTCACCGATGCACACTGAAGCTTTCTTT
CASSYSSPMHTEAFF
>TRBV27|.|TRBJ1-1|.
TGTGCCAGCAGTTTATCGTCGGGGAGAGGGACTGAAGCTTTCTTT
CASSLSSGRGTEAFF
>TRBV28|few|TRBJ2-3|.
TGTGCCAGCAGTCCCGTCGGGTACACAGATACGCAGTATTTT
CASSPVGYTDTQYF
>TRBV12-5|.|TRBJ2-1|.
TGTGCTAGTGGTCTGTCGCTCCTGGCCTACAATGAGCAGTTCTTC
CASGLSLLAYNEQFF
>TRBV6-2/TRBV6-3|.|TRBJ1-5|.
TGTGCCAGCAGTTGCTCCCCCGGACCCAGCGGTCAGCCCCAGCATTTT
CASSCSPGPSGQPQHF
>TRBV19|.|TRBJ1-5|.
TGTGCCAGTAGCAATGCGGGGAATCGGCAGCCCCAGCATTTT
CASSNAGNRQPQHF
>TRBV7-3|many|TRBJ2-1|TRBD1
TGTGCCAGCAGCCGAAGGGGGCCAGAACCCTACAATGAGCAGTTCTTC
CASSRRGPEPYNEQFF
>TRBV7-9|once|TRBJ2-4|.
TGTGCCAGCAGCACAGGGTCACTAGCCAAAAACATTCAGTACTTC
CASSTGSLAKNIQYF
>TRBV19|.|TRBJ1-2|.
TGTGCCAGTAGTACTCCGAGGTTGGGGCTTAGCTATGGCTACACCTTC
CASSTPRLGLSYGYTF
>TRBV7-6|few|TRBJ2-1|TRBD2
TGTGCCAGCAGCTTAAGCGGGGGGGCGGATGAGCAGTTCTTC
CASSLSGGADEQFF
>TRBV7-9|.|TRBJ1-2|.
TGTGCCAGCAGAGAGGGCGTGAGCGGCTACACCTTC
CASREGVSGYTF
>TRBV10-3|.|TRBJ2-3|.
TGTGCCATCAGTGGCCCCCCTTCCGGCAGCACAGATACGCAGTATTTT
CAISGPPSGSTDTQYF
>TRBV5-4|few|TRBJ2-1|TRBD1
TGTGCCAGCGGGGGACAGGGGATGAGGAATGAGCAGTTCTTC
CASGGQGMRNEQFF
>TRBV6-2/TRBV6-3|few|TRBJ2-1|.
TGTGCCAGCAGCACTGCAGAGGGGCTCCCTCTTAATGAGCAGTTCTTC
CASSTAEGLPLNEQFF
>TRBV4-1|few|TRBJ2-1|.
TGCGCCAGCAGCCAAGATGGGCGACTAGTGTTCAATGAGCAGTTCTTC
CASSQDGRLVFNEQFF
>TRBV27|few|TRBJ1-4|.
TGTGCCAGCAGTTTAGGGGGGGGAGAAGAAAAACTGTTTTTT
CASSLGGGEEKLFF
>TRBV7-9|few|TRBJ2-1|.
TGTGCCAGCTTTAAACCCAATGAGCAGTTCTTC
CASFKPNEQFF
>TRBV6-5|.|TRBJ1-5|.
TGTGCCAGCAGCGATGACGGTTACCTTAGCAATCAGCCCCAGCATTTT
CASSDDGYLSNQPQHF
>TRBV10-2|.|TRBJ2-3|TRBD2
TGCGCCAGCAGTGAAGGACGGGGGGCAGATACGCAGTATTTT
CASSEGRGADTQYF
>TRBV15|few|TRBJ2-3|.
TGTGCCACCAGCAGTACGAGCGGGAGCACAGATACGCAGTATTTT
CATSSTSGSTDTQYF
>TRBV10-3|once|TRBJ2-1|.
TGTGCCATCAGTGAGGCGGGAAACTCCTACAATGAGCAGTTCTTC
CAISEAGNSYNEQFF
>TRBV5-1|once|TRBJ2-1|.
TGCGCCAGCAGCGGCTGGGGAGGGGGATACAATGAGCAGTTCTTC
CASSGWGGGYNEQFF
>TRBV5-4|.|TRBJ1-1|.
TGTGCCAGCAGGTCACCGGAACAGGGACCCCTGAACACTGAAGCTTTCTTT
CASRSPEQGPLNTEAFF
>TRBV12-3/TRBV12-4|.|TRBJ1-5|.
TGTGCCAGCAGTTTAGCTTTCGGAGCAGATCAGCCCCAGCATTTT
CASSLAFGADQPQHF
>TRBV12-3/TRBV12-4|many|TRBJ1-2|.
TGTGCCAGCAGTCCAACAGGGACCTATGGCTACACCTTC
CASSPTGTYGYTF
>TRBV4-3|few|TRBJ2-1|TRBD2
TGCGCCAGCAGCCAAGACTCTTGGACTAGCGGGGGGACGTTCTTC
CASSQDSWTSGGTFF
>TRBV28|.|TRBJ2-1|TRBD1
TGTGCCAGCAGTAGACCGGGACAGGCCTACAATGAGCAGTTCTTC
CASSRPGQAYNEQFF
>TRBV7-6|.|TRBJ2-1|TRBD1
TGTGCCAGCAGCTCAGGACAGGACGTTTCCTACAATGAGCAGTTCTTC
CASSSGQDVSYNEQFF
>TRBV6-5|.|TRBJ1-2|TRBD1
TGTGCCAGCATCGGTACCGGGACAGGGGGCCACTATGGCTACACCTTC
CASIGTGTGGHYGYTF
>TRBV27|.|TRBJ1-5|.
TGTGCCAGCAGTGACAGAAAGGAGGTAGGCAATCAGCCCCAGCATTTT
CASSDRKEVGNQPQHF
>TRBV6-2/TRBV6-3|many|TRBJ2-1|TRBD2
TGTGCCAGCAAAAGACTAGCGGGGGGCGATGAGCAGTTCTTC
CASKRLAGGDEQFF
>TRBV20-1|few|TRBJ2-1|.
TGCAGTGCTAGAGGGTTAGCGATCTACAATGAGCAGTTCTTC
CSARGLAIYNEQFF